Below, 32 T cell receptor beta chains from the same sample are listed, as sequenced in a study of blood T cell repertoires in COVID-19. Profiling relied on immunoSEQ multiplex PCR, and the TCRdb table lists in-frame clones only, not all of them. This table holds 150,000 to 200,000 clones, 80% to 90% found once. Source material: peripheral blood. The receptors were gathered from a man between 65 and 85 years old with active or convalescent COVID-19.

The CDR3 coding sequence is TGTGCCAGCAGCTTAATTATGGGGATTTCAGCGGGGAATTACAATGAGCAGTTCTTC. Amino acid sequence: CASSLIMGISAGNYNEQFF. The chain joins TRBV7-8 to TRBJ2-1, with 7 positions matching TRBD2. The CDR3 extends over 19 amino acids. Germline V gene sequence: CDR1 SGHVS, CDR2 FQNEAQ. The trim removed 2 bases at V and 4 bases at J, leaving 17 bases unmatched.

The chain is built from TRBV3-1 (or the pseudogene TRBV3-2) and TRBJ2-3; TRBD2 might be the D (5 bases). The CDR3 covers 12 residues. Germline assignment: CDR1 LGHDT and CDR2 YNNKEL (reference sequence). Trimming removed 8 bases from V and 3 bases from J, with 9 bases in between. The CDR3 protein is CASGRRTDTQYF. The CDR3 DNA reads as TGTGCCAGCGGGAGACGGACAGATACGCAGTATTTT.

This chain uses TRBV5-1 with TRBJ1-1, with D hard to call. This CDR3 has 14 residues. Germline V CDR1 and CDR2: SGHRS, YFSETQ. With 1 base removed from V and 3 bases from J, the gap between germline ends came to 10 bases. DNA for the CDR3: TGCGCCAGCAGCTTGAGGCAGACTGACACTGAAGCTTTCTTT. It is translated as CASSLRQTDTEAFF. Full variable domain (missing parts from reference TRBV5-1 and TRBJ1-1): KAGVTQTPRYLIKTRGQQVTLSCSPISGHRSVSWYQQTPGQGLQFLFEYFSETQRNKGNFPGRFSGRQFSNSRSEMNVSTLELGDSALYLCASSLRQTDTEAFFGQGTRLTVV.

The CDR3 sequence is CASSEPPPRGLTDTQYF. The CDR3 DNA reads TGTGCCAGCAGTGAACCCCCTCCCAGGGGCCTTACAGATACGCAGTATTTT. This chain links TRBV2 with TRBJ2-3; D possibly corresponds to TRBD1 (6 bases). Deletions cut 2 bases from V and 3 bases from J, with 18 bases between. This CDR3 region has 17 residues. Germline CDR1 and CDR2: SNHLY and FYNNEI.

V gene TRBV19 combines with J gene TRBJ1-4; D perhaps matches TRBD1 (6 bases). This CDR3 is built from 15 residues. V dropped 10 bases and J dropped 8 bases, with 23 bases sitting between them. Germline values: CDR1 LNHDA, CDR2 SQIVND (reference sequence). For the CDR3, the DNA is TGTGCCACCCTCCGTGGCGGGGGGGGGCACGAAAAACTGTTTTTT. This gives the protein CATLRGGGGHEKLFF.

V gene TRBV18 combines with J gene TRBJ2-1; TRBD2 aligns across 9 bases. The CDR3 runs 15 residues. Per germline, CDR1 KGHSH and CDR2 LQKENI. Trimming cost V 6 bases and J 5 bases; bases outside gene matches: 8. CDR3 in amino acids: CASSEIAGANNEQFF. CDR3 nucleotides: TGTGCCAGCTCGGAAATAGCGGGAGCCAACAATGAGCAGTTCTTC.

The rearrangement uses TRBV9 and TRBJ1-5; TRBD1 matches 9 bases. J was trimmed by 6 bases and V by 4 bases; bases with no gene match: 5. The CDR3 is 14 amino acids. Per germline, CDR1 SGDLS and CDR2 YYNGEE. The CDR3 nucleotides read TGTGCCAGCAGCCGGGGACAGGGCAGTCAGCCCCAGCATTTT. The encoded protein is CASSRGQGSQPQHF.

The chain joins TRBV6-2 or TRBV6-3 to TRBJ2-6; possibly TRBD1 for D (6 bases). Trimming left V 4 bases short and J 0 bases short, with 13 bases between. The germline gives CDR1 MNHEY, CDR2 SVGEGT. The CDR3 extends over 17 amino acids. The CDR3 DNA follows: TGTGCCAGCAGTTCGACAGGCCATTCCTCTGGGGCCAACGTCCTGACTTTC. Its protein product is CASSSTGHSSGANVLTF.

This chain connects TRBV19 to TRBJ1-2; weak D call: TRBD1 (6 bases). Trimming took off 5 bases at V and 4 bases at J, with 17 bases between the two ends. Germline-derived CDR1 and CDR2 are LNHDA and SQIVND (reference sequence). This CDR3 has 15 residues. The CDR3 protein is CASSPIVGASYGYTF. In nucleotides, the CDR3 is TGTGCCAGTAGTCCCATCGTGGGGGCGAGCTATGGCTACACCTTC.

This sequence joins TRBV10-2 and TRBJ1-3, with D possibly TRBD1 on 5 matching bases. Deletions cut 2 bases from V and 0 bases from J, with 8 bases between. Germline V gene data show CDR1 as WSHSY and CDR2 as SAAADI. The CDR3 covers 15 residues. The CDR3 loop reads CASSETGDSGNTIYF. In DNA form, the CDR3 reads TGCGCCAGCAGTGAGACAGGCGACTCTGGAAACACCATATATTTT.

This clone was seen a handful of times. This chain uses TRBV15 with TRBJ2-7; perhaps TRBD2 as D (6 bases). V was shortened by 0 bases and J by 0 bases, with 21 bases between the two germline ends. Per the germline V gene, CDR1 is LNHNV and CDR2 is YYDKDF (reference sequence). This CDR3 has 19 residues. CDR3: CATSRDRGWVGTNSYEQYF. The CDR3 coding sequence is TGTGCCACCAGCAGAGATCGGGGGTGGGTAGGGACGAACTCCTACGAGCAGTACTTC.

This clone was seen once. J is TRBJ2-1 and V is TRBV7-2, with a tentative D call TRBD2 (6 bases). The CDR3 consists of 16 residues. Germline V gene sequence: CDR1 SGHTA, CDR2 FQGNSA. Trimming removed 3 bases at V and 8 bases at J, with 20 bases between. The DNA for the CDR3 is TGTGCCAGCAGCTTGCTCCGGGAGACGCCCTGGGATGAGCAGTTCTTC. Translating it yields CASSLLRETPWDEQFF.

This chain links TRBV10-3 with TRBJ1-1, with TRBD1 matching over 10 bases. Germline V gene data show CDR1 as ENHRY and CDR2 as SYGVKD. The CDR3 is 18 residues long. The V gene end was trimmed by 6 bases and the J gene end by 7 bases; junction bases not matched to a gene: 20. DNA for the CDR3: TGTGCCATCAGAAGAGGGGAAACGGGACAGGGGCGGGTGGTTGAAGCTTTCTTT. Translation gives CAIRRGETGQGRVVEAFF.

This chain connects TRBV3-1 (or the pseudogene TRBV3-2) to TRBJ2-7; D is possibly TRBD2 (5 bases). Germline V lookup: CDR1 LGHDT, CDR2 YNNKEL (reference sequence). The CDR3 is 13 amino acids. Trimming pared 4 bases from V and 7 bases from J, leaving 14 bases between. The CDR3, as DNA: TGTGCCAGCAGCCGCGCGGGCCGCTGGGAGCAGTACTTC. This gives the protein CASSRAGRWEQYF.

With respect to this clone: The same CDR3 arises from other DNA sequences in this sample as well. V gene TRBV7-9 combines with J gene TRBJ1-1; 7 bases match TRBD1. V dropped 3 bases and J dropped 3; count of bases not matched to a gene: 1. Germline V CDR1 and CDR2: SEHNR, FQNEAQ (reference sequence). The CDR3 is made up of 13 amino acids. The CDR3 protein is CASSFTGDTEAFF. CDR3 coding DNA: TGTGCCAGCAGCTTCACAGGGGACACTGAAGCTTTCTTT.

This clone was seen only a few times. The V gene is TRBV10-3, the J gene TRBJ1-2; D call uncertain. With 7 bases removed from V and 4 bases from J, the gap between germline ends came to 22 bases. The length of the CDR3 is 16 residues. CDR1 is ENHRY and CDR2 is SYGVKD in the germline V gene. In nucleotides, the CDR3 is TGTGCCATCATACGGGATGAGGAGACCGAATCCTATGGCTACACCTTC. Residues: CAIIRDEETESYGYTF.

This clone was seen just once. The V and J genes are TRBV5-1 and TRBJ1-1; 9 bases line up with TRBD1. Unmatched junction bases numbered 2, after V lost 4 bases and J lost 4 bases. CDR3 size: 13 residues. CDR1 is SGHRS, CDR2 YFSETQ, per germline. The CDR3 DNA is TGCGCCAGCAGCGGACAGGGGAGCACTGAAGCTTTCTTT. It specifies CASSGQGSTEAFF.

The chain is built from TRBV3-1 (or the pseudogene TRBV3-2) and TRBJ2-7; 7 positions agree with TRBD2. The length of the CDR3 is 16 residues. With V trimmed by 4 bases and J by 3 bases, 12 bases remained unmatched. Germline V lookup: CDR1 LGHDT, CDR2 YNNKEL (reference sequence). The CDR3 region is CASSPPGGRDRYEQYF. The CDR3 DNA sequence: TGTGCCAGCAGCCCCCCCGGGGGGAGGGATCGCTACGAGCAGTACTTC.

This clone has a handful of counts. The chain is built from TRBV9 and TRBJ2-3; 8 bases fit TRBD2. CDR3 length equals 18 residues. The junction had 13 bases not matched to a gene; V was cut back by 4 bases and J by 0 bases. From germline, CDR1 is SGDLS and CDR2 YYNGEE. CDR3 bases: TGTGCCAGCAGCCACCGACCGGGACTAGTAAGTAGCACAGATACGCAGTATTTT. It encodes CASSHRPGLVSSTDTQYF.

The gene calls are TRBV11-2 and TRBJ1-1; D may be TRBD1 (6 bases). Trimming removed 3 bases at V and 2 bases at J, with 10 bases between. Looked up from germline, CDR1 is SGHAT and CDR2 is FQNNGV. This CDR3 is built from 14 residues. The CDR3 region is CASSFSDRNTEAFF. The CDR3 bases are TGTGCCAGCAGCTTCTCGGACAGAAACACTGAAGCTTTCTTT.

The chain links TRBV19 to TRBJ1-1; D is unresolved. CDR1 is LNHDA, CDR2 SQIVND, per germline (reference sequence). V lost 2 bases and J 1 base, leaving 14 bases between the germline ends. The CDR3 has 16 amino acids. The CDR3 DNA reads TGTGCCAGTAGTATATGGAGTTTCGGGAGGAACACTGAAGCTTTCTTT. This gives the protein CASSIWSFGRNTEAFF.

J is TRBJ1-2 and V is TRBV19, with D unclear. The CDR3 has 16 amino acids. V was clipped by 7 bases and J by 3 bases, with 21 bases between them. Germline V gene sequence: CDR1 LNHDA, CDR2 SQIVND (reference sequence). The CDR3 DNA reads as TGTGCCAGTACCAAACGTCTGGTGGAGTCTGACTATGGCTACACCTTC. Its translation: CASTKRLVESDYGYTF.

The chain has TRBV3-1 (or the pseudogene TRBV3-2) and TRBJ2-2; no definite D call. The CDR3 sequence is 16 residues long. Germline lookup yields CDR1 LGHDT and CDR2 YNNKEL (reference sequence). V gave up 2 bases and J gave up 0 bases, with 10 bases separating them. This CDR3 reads CASSQSLQPNTGELFF. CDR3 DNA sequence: TGTGCCAGCAGCCAATCTTTACAGCCGAACACCGGGGAGCTGTTTTTT.

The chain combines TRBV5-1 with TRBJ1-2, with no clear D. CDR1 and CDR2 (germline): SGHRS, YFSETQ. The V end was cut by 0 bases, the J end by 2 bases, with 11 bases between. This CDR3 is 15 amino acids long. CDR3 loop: CASSLEEGANYGYTF. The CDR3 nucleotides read TGCGCCAGCAGCTTGGAGGAGGGCGCAAACTATGGCTACACCTTC.

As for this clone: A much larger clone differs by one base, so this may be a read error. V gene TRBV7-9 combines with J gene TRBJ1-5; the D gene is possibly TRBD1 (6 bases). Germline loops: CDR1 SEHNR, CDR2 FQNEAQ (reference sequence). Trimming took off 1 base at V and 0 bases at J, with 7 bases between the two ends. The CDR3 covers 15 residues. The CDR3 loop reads CASSLGTDSNQPQHF. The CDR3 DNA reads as TGTGCCAGCAGCTTAGGGACAGATAGCAATCAGCCCCAGCATTTT.

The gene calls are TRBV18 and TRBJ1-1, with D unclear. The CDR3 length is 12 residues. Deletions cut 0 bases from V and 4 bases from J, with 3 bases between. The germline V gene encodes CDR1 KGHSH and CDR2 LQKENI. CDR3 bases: TGTGCCAGCTCACCACCGAGCACTGAAGCTTTCTTT. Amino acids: CASSPPSTEAFF.

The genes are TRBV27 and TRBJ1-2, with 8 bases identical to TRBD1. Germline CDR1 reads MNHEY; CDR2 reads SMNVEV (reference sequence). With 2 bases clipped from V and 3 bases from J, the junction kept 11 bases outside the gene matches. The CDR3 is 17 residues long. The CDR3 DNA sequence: TGTGCCAGCAGTTTAACCCCCGGCAGGGGGCCGGACTATGGCTACACCTTC. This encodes CASSLTPGRGPDYGYTF.

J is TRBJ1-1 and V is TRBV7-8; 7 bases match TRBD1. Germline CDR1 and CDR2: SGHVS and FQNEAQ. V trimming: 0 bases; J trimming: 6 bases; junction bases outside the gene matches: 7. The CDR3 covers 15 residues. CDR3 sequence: CASSLAGQGVSEAFF. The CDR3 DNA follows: TGTGCCAGCAGCTTAGCGGGCCAGGGGGTATCTGAAGCTTTCTTT.

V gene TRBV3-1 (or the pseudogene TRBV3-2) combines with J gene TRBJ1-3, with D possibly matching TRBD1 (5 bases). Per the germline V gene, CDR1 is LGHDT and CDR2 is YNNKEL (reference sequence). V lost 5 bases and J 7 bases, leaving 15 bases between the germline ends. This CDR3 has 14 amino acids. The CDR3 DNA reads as TGTGCCAGCAGCTCGGTCAGGGCAGGGAACACCATATATTTT. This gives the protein CASSSVRAGNTIYF.

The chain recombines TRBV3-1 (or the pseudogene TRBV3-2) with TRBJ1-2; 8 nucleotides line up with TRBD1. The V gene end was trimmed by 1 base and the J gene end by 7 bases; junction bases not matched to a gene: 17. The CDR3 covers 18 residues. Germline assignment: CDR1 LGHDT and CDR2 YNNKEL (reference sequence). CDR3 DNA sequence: TGTGCCAGCAGCCAAGTTCTAGGACAGGGTAAACTATTCGGTGGCTACACCTTC. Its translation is CASSQVLGQGKLFGGYTF.

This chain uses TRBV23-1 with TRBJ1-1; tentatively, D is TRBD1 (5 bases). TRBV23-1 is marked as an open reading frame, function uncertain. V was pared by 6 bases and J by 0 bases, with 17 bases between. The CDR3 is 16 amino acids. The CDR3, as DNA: TGCGCCAGCAGCCCCCGGAGGGGAGGGTTGAACACTGAAGCTTTCTTT. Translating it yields CASSPRRGGLNTEAFF.

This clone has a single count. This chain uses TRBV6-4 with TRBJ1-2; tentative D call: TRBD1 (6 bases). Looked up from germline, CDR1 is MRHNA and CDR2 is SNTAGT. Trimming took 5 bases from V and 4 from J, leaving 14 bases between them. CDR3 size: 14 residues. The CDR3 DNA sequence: TGTGCCAGCAGTTCCGGGACACCACCCTATGGCTACACCTTC. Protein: CASSSGTPPYGYTF.